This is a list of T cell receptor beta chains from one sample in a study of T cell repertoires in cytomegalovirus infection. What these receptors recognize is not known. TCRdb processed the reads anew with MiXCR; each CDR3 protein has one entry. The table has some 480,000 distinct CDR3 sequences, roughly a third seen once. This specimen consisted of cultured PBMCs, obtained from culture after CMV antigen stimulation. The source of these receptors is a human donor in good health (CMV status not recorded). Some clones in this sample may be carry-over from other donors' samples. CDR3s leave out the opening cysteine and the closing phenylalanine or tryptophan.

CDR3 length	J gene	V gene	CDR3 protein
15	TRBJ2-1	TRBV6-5	ASSYSIPGGFYNEQF
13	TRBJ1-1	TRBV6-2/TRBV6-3	ASRPTGQGKTEAF
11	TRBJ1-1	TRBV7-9	ASSFLWNTEAF
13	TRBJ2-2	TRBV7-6	ASSHRGFGTGELF
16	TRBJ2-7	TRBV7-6	ASSLYGTKGNFSYEQY
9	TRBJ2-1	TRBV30	AQGETNEQF
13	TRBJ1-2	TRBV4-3	ASSQDQELPYGYT
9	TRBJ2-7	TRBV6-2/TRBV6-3	ASSPQDRQY
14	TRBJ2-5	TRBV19	ASSIYTGGIQETQY
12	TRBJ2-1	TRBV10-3	AISDARGDNEQF
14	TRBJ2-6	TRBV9	ASSPGQTSGANVLT
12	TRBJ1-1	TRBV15	ATDSAFPGTEAF
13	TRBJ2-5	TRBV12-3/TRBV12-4	ASNLLGVLGETQY
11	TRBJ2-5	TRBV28	ASTKQAWETQY
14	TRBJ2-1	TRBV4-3	ASSQVSGSSYNEQF
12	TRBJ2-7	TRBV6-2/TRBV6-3	ASGSRTSGYEQY
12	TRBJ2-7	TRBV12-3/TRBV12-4	ASRSTGHANEQY
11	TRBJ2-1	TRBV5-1	ASSWGLEGEQF
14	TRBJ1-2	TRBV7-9	ASSSTTGTSDYGYT
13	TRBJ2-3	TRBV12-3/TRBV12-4	ASSAQQGGTDTQY
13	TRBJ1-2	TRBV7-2	ASSPHGQGSGGYT
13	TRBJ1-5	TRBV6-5	ASSYSKGINQPQH
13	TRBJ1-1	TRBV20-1	SAKWKAGRNTEAF
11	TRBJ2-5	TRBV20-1	SVRLAVQETQY
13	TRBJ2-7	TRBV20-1	SARLAGGPRGEQY
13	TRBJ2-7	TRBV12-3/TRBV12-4	ASSWGAGGTYEQY
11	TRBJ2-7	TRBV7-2	ASSGTVPYEQY
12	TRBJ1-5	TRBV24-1	ATSDFGVNQPQH
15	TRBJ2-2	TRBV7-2	ASSLDSGGQGLRELF
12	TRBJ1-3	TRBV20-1	SASVGGAGNTIY
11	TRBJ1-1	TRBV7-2	ASSLQGAAEAF
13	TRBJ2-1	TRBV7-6	ASSLEGFHYNEQF
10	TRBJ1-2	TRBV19	ASRWTLYGYT
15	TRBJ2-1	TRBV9	ASSVDIAGGGRNEQF
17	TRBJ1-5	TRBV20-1	SAGQQGGGTHLGNQPQH
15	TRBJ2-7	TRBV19	ASSIRTSEREAYEQY
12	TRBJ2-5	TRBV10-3	AIGGGPLNETQY
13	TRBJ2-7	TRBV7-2	ASSFSGRPTYEQY
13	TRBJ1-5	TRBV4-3	ASSQDRTAGQPQH
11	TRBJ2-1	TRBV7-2	ASRVDSYNEQF
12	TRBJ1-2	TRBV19	ASSADSISYGYT
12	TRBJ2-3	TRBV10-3	AISERAGEGTQY
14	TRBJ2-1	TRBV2	ASSDPSGTPYNEQF
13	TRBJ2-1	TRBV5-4	ASSSDKDRGNEQF
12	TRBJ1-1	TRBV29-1	SVGRLRGDYEAF
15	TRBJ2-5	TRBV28	ASSPLTFTVREETQY
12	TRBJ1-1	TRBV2	ASSDPGQWTEAF
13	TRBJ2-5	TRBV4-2	ANSQETSNQETQY
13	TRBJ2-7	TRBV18	ASSPPGRGQYEQY
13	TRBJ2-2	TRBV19	ASGNRLAGTGELF